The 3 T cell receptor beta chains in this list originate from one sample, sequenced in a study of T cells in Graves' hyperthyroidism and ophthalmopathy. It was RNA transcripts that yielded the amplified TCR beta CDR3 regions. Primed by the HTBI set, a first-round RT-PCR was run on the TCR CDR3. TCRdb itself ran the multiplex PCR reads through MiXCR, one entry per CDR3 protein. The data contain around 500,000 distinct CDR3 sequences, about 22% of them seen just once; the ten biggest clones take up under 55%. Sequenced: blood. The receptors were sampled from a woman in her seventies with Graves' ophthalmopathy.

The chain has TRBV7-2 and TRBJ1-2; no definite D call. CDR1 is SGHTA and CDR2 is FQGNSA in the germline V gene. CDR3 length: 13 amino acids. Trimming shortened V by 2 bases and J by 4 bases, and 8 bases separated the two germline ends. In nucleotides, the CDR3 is TGTGCCAGCAGCTTAAACCATTTCTATGGCTACACCTTC. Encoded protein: CASSLNHFYGYTF. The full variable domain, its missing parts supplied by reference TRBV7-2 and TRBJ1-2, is GAGVSQSPSNKVTEKGKDVELRCDPISGHTALYWYRQSLGQGLEFLIYFQGNSAPDKSGLPSDRFSAERTGGSVSTLTIQRTQQEDSAVYLCASSLNHFYGYTFGSGTRLTVV.

CDR3 DNA sequence: TGTGCCAGCAGCCACCAACGGGGGGCCTATGGCTACACCTTC. Translation: CASSHQRGAYGYTF. V gene TRBV3-1 combines with J gene TRBJ1-2; the D gene is possibly TRBD1 (6 bases). Between the trimmed V and J ends, which lost 3 bases and 4 bases, there was a span of 12 bases. Germline values: CDR1 LGHDT, CDR2 YNNKEL (reference sequence). CDR3 length: 14 residues. The full variable domain, rest sourced from reference TRBV3-1 and TRBJ1-2, is DTAVSQTPKYLVTQMGNDKSIKCEQNLGHDTMYWYKQDSKKFLKIMFSYNNKELIINETVPNRFSPKSPDKAHLNLHINSLELGDSAVYFCASSHQRGAYGYTFGSGTRLTVV.

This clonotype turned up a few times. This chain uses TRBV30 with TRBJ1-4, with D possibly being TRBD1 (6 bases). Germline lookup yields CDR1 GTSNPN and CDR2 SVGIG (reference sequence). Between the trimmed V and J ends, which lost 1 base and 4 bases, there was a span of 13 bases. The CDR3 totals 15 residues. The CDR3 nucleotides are TGTGCCTGGAGTGACGGGGGGGCTGGTAATGAAAAACTGTTTTTT. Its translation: CAWSDGGAGNEKLFF.